This T cell receptor (beta chain) was recorded in a study of identical twins. Study observations and caveats: Among out-of-frame alpha sequences shared by twins, low generation probability occurred in excess. The authors noted that invariant MAIT and iNKT cells could partly confound zero-insertion analyses.

MiXCR was run by TCRdb on the 5' RACE reads, yielding one entry per CDR3 protein. Of nearly 650,000 distinct CDR3 sequences listed, 7.1% were seen once; the top ten hold roughly 1.6%. Comments on this clonotype: Its antigen is not identified.

The CDR3 has 13 residues. Trimming took 3 bases from V and 6 from J, leaving 8 bases between them. Another study also made use of these data, one on yellow fever vaccine responses in identical twins. Turning to that study: Vaccine T cell responses of twins reportedly seemed partly convergent and partly personalized.

The J gene is TRBJ1-4, the V gene TRBV12-3 or TRBV12-4; D uncertain. The origin of this receptor is a woman aged 18-29 years in good health. Source material: PBMCs. The CDR3 bases are TGTGCCAGCAGTTTCGACAAATATGAAAAACTGTTTTTT. It codes for CASSFDKYEKLFF.